This T cell receptor (beta chain) was identified during a study of a mutant IDH1 vaccine in newly diagnosed glioma listed by TCRdb under 2021. About the investigation overall: Of the approximately 30 treated patients, around 62% were male and about 40% were female, and a mean age of roughly 37 years was recorded. Peripheral blood was collected at six visits: V03 (baseline), V05, V07, V10, V12 and V13. For exploratory analyses, longitudinal TCRB deep sequencing was carried out in roughly 25 treated patients wherever samples were available. Before enrollment, patients had received standard therapy of radiotherapy alone, temozolomide alone, or radiochemotherapy with temozolomide; most received the combination.

What the time point label conveys for this sample: baseline, week 1 (first vaccination visit). The intended sense of this specimen's treatment or condition label: pre-vaccination baseline after standard-of-care therapy. All donors had newly diagnosed IDH1-mutant astrocytomas of WHO grade 3 or 4 that showed loss of nuclear ATRX. The samples were drawn from NOA16, a multicentre, single-arm, open-label phase I trial in Germany that tested a mutant IDH1 peptide vaccine in humans for the first time. Visit V03 blood draws served as the baseline sample for immunogenicity testing. The DNeasy Blood and Tissue Kit was used to extract genomic DNA from EDTA blood for TCRB sequencing. Receptor amplification or capture employed the immunoSEQ multiplex PCR assay. Rearranged TCR beta chain sequences were amplified using the hsTCRB Kit according to the manufacturer's protocol. TCRB libraries were sequenced on an Illumina MiSeq. As for the original processing: The proprietary platform of the kit vendor was used for demultiplexing, trimming and gene mapping. The table comes from immuneACCESS by way of TCRdb, which keeps in-frame sequences with V and J called. Part of the clones is missing from these tables; in studies checked, under half for an unresolved V gene and the rest for unknown reasons. The DNA gave D and trimming, while V, J and clone size come from that table. The sample records under 65,000 clones, around 80% of which are singletons. About 2% of the sample belongs to the ten largest clones.

This clone has only a few counts. This receptor's antigen is unknown. No much larger clone is present one base from it, and per-base qualities are unavailable. CDR1 and CDR2, looked up from the germline V gene (reference sequence), are LNHNV and YYDKDF. V gives up 5 bases and J gives up 1 base, and the segment between their germline ends measures 14 bases. Counted from cysteine to phenylalanine, this CDR3 has 15 amino acids. Just CDR3 DNA is preserved here, 45 bases in frame from base 1. The full study reports these points: The authors stated that sample limitations prevented analyses of patient blood samples from being reproduced. Changes in the top peripheral T cell clonotypes picked up by TCRB sequencing did not appear to be linked to pseudoprogression. Vaccine-induced immune responses across multiple MHC alleles were detected in approximately 93% of patients. Availability determined which PBMC samples were chosen for TCRB deep sequencing.

Recombination connected TRBV15 to TRBJ1-1, with TRBD1 tentatively as D gene (6 bases match). This material consisted of PBMCs, taken from a glioma patient treated with radiotherapy, temozolomide or both. The clonotype originates from a woman aged 40 to 55 with glioma. This receptor carries the CDR3 CATSVRGTRNTEAFF. The DNA reads TGTGCCACCAGCGTCAGGGGCACGAGGAACACTGAAGCTTTCTTT.